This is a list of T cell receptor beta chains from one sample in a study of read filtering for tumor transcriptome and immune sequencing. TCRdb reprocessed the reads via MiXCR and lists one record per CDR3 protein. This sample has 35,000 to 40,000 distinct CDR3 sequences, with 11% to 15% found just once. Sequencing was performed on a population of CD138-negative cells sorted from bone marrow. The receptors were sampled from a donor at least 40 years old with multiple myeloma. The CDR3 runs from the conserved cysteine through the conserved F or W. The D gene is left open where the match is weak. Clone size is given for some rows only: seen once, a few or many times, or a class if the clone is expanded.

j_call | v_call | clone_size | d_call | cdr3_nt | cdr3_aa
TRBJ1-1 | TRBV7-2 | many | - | TGTGCCAGCAGCTTAGCATACCGGATCAGCTACACTGAAGCTTTCTTT | CASSLAYRISYTEAFF
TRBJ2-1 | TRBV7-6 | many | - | TGTGCCAGCAGCTTACAGGGGACTGAGCAGTTCTTC | CASSLQGTEQFF
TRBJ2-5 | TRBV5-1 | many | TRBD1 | TGCGCCAGCAGGGTGCAGGGGGCTGCGGAGACCCAGTACTTC | CASRVQGAAETQYF
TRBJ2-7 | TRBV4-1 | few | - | TGCGCCAGCAGCCAAGATCTAGGCCACGGGCAGTACTTC | CASSQDLGHGQYF
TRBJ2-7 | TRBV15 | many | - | TGTGCCACCACTATAGGCGGCGTCGGCTACGAGCAGTACTTC | CATTIGGVGYEQYF
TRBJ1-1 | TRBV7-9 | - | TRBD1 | TGTGCCAGCAGCGAGAGACAGGGGCCGAGGGGGGCTTTCTTT | CASSERQGPRGAFF
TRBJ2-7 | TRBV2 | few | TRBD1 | TGTGCCAGCAGTGGGGACAGGGCTGAGCAGTACTTC | CASSGDRAEQYF
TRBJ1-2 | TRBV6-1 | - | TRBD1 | TGTGCCAGCAGTGAAGTGGGGACAGGTGGGGCCTTTGATGGCTACACCTTC | CASSEVGTGGAFDGYTF
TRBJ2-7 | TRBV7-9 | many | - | TGTGCCAGCAGCTTAGTGCCCATTTCCTACGAGCAGTACTTC | CASSLVPISYEQYF
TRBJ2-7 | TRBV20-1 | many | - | TGCAGTGCTAGGGATGCGGGACGGTCCCCTTCCTACGAGCAGTACTTC | CSARDAGRSPSYEQYF
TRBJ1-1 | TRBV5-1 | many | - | TGCGCCAGCAGCTCCCGGGGGGGGGGGAACACTGAAGCTTTCTTT | CASSSRGGGNTEAFF
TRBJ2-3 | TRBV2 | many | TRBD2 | TGTGCCAGCAGTACCGGGACTAAGGCAACAGATACGCAGTATTTT | CASSTGTKATDTQYF
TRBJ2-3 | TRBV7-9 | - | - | TGTGCCAGCAGCTTCGGACTACCGAGCACAGATACGCAGTATTTT | CASSFGLPSTDTQYF
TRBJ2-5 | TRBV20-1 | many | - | TGCAGTGCTAGACCAGGGGTAGAGACCCAGTACTTC | CSARPGVETQYF
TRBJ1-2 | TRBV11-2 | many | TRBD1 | TGTGCCAGCAGCCTACAGGGGGGTGGTGGCTACACCTTC | CASSLQGGGGYTF
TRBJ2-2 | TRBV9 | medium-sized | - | TGTGCCAGCAGCGGGGGGGTGAACACCGGGGAGCTGTTTTTT | CASSGGVNTGELFF
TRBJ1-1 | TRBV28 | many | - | TGTGCCAGCAGTCCCCGGACAATTCGGAACACTGAAGCTTTCTTT | CASSPRTIRNTEAFF
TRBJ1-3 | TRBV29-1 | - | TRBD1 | TGCAGCGTTGAAGGTGGGGCTCAGGGGGGTGGAAACACCATATATTTT | CSVEGGAQGGGNTIYF
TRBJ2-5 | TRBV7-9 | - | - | TGTGCCAGCAGCTCCGGCCCTGGGGGGCTAGAGACCCAGTACTTC | CASSSGPGGLETQYF
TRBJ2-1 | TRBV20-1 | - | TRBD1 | TGCAGTACAACGGGGACAGAACTGCAGTTGTTC | CSTTGTELQLF
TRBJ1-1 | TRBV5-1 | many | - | TGCGCCAGCAGCTCGCTCGGCACTGAAGCTTTCTTT | CASSSLGTEAFF
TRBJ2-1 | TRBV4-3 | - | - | TGCGCCAGCAGCCAAGATTCCTGGGCCGAATGGGGCAATGAGCAGTTCTTC | CASSQDSWAEWGNEQFF
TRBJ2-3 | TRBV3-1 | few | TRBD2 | TGTGCCAGCAGCCATCATAGTCTAGCGGGGGGGCCAGGGGATACGCAGTATTTT | CASSHHSLAGGPGDTQYF
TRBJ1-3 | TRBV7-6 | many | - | TGTGCCAGCAGCTTAAGCGTACCGGGCTCTGGAAACACCATATATTTT | CASSLSVPGSGNTIYF
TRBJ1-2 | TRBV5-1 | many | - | TGCGCCAGCAGCTTCGTCCCCTTGAGGGGCTACACCTTC | CASSFVPLRGYTF
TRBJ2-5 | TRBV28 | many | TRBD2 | TGTGCCAGCAGCCTGAGGACTAGCGGAGAAGAGACCCAGTACTTC | CASSLRTSGEETQYF
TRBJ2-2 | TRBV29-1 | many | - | TGCAGCGTTGAAGATCTGGATCAGGGAACCCCCGGGGGGCTGTTTTTT | CSVEDLDQGTPGGLFF
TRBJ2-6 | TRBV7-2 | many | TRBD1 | TGTGCCAGCAGGTCCGGGACAGGATATGGGGCCAACGTCCTGACTTTC | CASRSGTGYGANVLTF
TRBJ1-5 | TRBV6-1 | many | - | TGTGCCAGCACCGAAGGGAGGCAGAGCAATCAGCCCCAGCATTTT | CASTEGRQSNQPQHF
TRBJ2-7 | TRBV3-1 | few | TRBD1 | TGTGCCAGCAGCTACGGACAGGCCGCCTACGAGCAGTACTTC | CASSYGQAAYEQYF
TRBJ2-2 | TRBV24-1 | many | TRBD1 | TGTGCCACCTCCCGACAGGGCTACACCGGGGAGCTGTTTTTT | CATSRQGYTGELFF
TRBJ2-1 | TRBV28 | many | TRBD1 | TGTGCCAGCAGTTTTGGACAGGGGGCGCAAGGGCAGTTCTTC | CASSFGQGAQGQFF
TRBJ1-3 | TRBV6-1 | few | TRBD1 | TGTGCCAGCAGTACAGGGGGCCTGGGGGGAAACACCATATATTTT | CASSTGGLGGNTIYF
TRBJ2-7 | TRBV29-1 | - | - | TGCAGCGTTGTACCACAGGGCTACGAGCAGTACTTC | CSVVPQGYEQYF
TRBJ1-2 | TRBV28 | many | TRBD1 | TGTGCCAGCAGTTTAGGACAGGGGGACGACTATGGCTACACCTTC | CASSLGQGDDYGYTF
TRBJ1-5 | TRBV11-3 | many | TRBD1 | TGTGCCAGCAGCCCACAGGGGGTCCATCAGCCCCAGCATTTT | CASSPQGVHQPQHF
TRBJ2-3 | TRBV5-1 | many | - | TGCGCCAGCAGCTTGCAGCCGAATACAGATACGCAGTATTTT | CASSLQPNTDTQYF
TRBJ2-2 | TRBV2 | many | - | TGTGCCAGCAGGGGAGGACAGTCCACCGGGGAGCTGTTTTTT | CASRGGQSTGELFF
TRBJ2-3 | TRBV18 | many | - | TGTGCCAGCTCACCTAAAGATACGCAGTATTTT | CASSPKDTQYF
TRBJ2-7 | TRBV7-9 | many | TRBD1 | TGTGCCAGCAGCTTAGAAGGGGGCACCTACGAGCAGTACTTC | CASSLEGGTYEQYF